Each of the 32 T cell receptor beta chains below was sequenced from the same sample in a study of response to subunit inactivated influenza vaccine. TCRdb used MiXCR to reprocess the RT-PCR reads, holding one entry per CDR3 protein. The sample lists more than 550,000 distinct CDR3 sequences; 11% were seen once. A further study also used this sample, focusing on T cells expressing NK-cell markers. That source adds: Making the TCR beta cDNA relied on 5'RACE template switching with UMIs.

Sequenced here: PBMCs from blood, sampled on the day of vaccination. The receptors here all came from a man over 45 who received an inactivated influenza vaccine.

The chain recombines TRBV29-1 with TRBJ2-3; 11 nucleotides agree with TRBD2. Germline CDR1 SQVTM, CDR2 ANQGSEA. The CDR3 length is 15 residues. After removal of 7 bases from V and 3 bases from J, the junction contained 9 bases not matched to a gene. CDR3 protein: CSETMTSGATDTQYF. CDR3 bases: TGCAGCGAGACAATGACTAGCGGGGCAACAGATACGCAGTATTTT.

This clonotype was picked up a small number of times. The V call is TRBV24-1, the J call TRBJ1-2, with 8 bases fitting TRBD1. V lost 6 bases and J lost 8; bases outside the gene matches: 16. CDR1 KGHDR and CDR2 SFDVKD come from the germline V gene. The CDR3 loop spans 16 amino acids. The CDR3 bases are TGTGCCACCAGTCCGTCCGGGACAGGCACCCCGTCGGGCTACACCTTC. Protein: CATSPSGTGTPSGYTF.

The chain recombines TRBV6-5 with TRBJ1-5; 9 bases align to TRBD1. The CDR3 is 16 amino acids. Germline V lookup: CDR1 MNHEY, CDR2 SVGAGI. The junction had 6 bases not matched to a gene; V was cut back by 0 bases and J by 6 bases. This CDR3 reads CASSYSGQGGGQPQHF. As DNA, the CDR3 is TGTGCCAGCAGTTACTCGGGACAGGGTGGGGGTCAGCCCCAGCATTTT.

The genes are TRBV4-2 and TRBJ2-7, with 16 bases lining up with TRBD2. Germline values: CDR1 LGHNA, CDR2 YNFKEQ. The CDR3 spans 17 residues. Losses at the gene ends were 3 bases for V and 2 bases for J; bases not matched to a gene: 4. The CDR3 reads CASSQWGTSGGAYEQYF. The CDR3 region has the DNA TGTGCCAGCAGCCAGTGGGGGACTAGCGGGGGGGCCTACGAGCAGTACTTC.

The chain is built from TRBV15 and TRBJ2-3; no clear D gene. CDR3 length: 13 amino acids. Between the trimmed V and J ends, which lost 1 base and 4 bases, there was a span of 6 bases. Germline V lookup: CDR1 LNHNV, CDR2 YYDKDF (reference sequence). CDR3 amino acids: CATSRGFADTQYF. In DNA form, the CDR3 reads TGTGCCACCAGCAGAGGTTTCGCAGATACGCAGTATTTT. Supplemented by reference TRBV15 and TRBJ2-3, the full variable domain reads DAMVIQNPRYQVTQFGKPVTLSCSQTLNHNVMYWYQQKSSQAPKLLFHYYDKDFNNEADTPDNFQSRRPNTSFCFLDIRSPGLGDTAMYLCATSRGFADTQYFGPGTRLTVL.

This clonotype has at least ten counts. The chain carries TRBV5-5 and TRBJ1-3; TRBD1 is a possible D gene (5 bases). Germline lookup yields CDR1 SGHKS and CDR2 YYEKEE (reference sequence). This CDR3 has 14 amino acids. The ends were cut back, 3 bases at V and 2 bases at J, with 9 bases in the middle. DNA for the CDR3: TGTGCCAGCAGCTCCGGGACCCCTGGAAACACCATATATTTT. Translation: CASSSGTPGNTIYF.

This clonotype was found a few times. The CDR3 reads CSARGGTSGSTDTQYF. Written as DNA, the CDR3 is TGCAGTGCTAGAGGGGGGACTAGCGGTAGCACAGATACGCAGTATTTT. The chain has TRBV20-1 and TRBJ2-3; 11 bases match TRBD2. The V and J ends lost 1 base and 0 bases, in that order; junction bases with no gene match: 3. The CDR3 is made up of 16 amino acids. CDR1 and CDR2 (germline): DFQATT, SNEGSKA (reference sequence).

The V and J genes are TRBV20-1 and TRBJ2-4; D gene unclear. The CDR3 extends over 16 amino acids. The germline CDR1 and CDR2 sequences are DFQATT and SNEGSKA (reference sequence). V was shortened by 0 bases and J by 0 bases, with 12 bases between the two germline ends. The CDR3 loop reads CSARDEVLLAKNIQYF. CDR3 nucleotide sequence: TGCAGTGCTAGAGATGAGGTTCTTCTAGCCAAAAACATTCAGTACTTC.

The sample holds a few counts of this clonotype. The chain joins TRBV7-2 to TRBJ2-1; TRBD2 agrees at 12 bases. J was trimmed by 5 bases and V by 6 bases; bases with no gene match: 11. Germline loops: CDR1 SGHTA, CDR2 FQGNSA. CDR3 length: 17 residues. The CDR3 DNA is TGTGCCAGCAGATCAAGAGAAGGACTAGCGGGACACAATGAGCAGTTCTTC. Its translation: CASRSREGLAGHNEQFF.

The V and J genes are TRBV6-2 or TRBV6-3 and TRBJ2-3; 9 bases line up with TRBD2. The CDR3 has 18 residues. Trimming at V came to 7 bases and at J to 2 bases, leaving 16 bases not matched to a gene. CDR1 MNHEY and CDR2 SVGEGT come from the germline V gene. The CDR3 is CASTPWGASGMITDTQYF. The DNA for the CDR3 is TGTGCCAGCACCCCCTGGGGAGCTAGCGGGATGATCACAGATACGCAGTATTTT.

At least ten counts were recorded for this clonotype. The chain joins TRBV4-2 to TRBJ2-2; 7 nucleotides match TRBD2. With 0 bases clipped from V and 6 bases from J, the junction kept 13 bases outside the gene matches. The CDR3 runs 18 residues. Germline V gene data show CDR1 as LGHNA and CDR2 as YNFKEQ. Written as DNA, the CDR3 is TGTGCCAGCAGCCAAGATCGGTTCGCTAGCGGCGAGGCCGGGGAGCTGTTTTTT. This gives the protein CASSQDRFASGEAGELFF.

This clonotype was seen many times. The J gene is TRBJ1-4, the V gene TRBV29-1; D is uncertain. This CDR3 comprises 13 residues. V shed 4 bases and J shed 7 bases, with 13 bases lying between them. The germline CDR1 and CDR2 sequences are SQVTM and ANQGSEA. In nucleotides, the CDR3 is TGCAGCGTTGCGCGGGATCCGGCTGAAAAACTGTTTTTT. Amino acid sequence: CSVARDPAEKLFF.

This chain links TRBV20-1 with TRBJ2-7; possibly TRBD1 for D (6 bases). V was trimmed by 6 bases and J by 2 bases, leaving 11 bases between them. The germline gives CDR1 DFQATT, CDR2 SNEGSKA (reference sequence). The CDR3 spans 12 residues. In DNA, the CDR3 is TGCAGTGCACTGACAGGACCCTACGAGCAGTACTTC. It yields the protein CSALTGPYEQYF.

This clonotype showed up just a few times. This sequence joins TRBV20-1 and TRBJ2-2; 14 nucleotides agree with TRBD2. The CDR3 spans 18 residues. V shed 3 bases, J shed 5 bases, and the junction held 11 bases outside the gene matches. Per the germline V gene, CDR1 is DFQATT and CDR2 is SNEGSKA (reference sequence). CDR3 sequence: CSARVEGLAGVETGELFF. The CDR3 DNA follows: TGCAGTGCTAGGGTGGAGGGACTAGCGGGAGTGGAGACCGGGGAGCTGTTTTTT.

There are a few counts of this clonotype. The gene calls are TRBV15 and TRBJ1-4; D is unclear. There are 15 residues in the CDR3. Germline values: CDR1 LNHNV, CDR2 YYDKDF (reference sequence). V gave up 4 bases and J gave up 7 bases, with 16 bases separating them. CDR3 DNA: TGTGCCACCAGCAATGTGGGCAGGATGGGTGAAAAACTGTTTTTT. Translated: CATSNVGRMGEKLFF.

This clonotype has only a few counts. The chain employs TRBV12-3 or TRBV12-4 and TRBJ2-7; D is uncertain. This CDR3 has 15 residues. V was clipped by 0 bases and J by 4 bases, with 13 bases between them. CDR3: CASSLALSFNYEQYF. CDR3 DNA: TGTGCCAGCAGTTTAGCGCTAAGTTTTAATTACGAGCAGTACTTC.

The chain joins TRBV20-1 to TRBJ2-5, with D hard to call. V lost 5 bases and J lost 9, with 13 bases in between. Germline loops: CDR1 DFQATT, CDR2 SNEGSKA (reference sequence). The CDR3 has 11 amino acids. The DNA for the CDR3 is TGCAGTGCTTTTCCCCTTTTTTCCCAGTACTTC. Translating gives CSAFPLFSQYF.

This clonotype was detected many times. This chain connects TRBV6-5 to TRBJ2-4; TRBD1 might be the D (5 bases). The CDR3 has 12 residues. The V end lost 6 bases, the J end lost 6 bases, and 9 bases lay between the germline ends. Germline lookup yields CDR1 MNHEY and CDR2 SVGAGI. The CDR3 loop is CASSYDRNIQYF. The CDR3 nucleotides are TGTGCCAGCAGCTATGACAGAAACATTCAGTACTTC.

This clonotype was observed many times. CDR3: CASTSLGTDTQYF. The CDR3 nucleotides are TGCGCCAGCACTTCACTTGGCACAGATACGCAGTATTTT. The chain couples TRBV5-1 to TRBJ2-3; D gene unclear. The length of the CDR3 is 13 residues. CDR1 is SGHRS and CDR2 is YFSETQ in the germline V gene. V dropped 6 bases and J dropped 1 base, with 9 bases sitting between them. The variable domain in full, completed from reference TRBV5-1 and TRBJ2-3, reads KAGVTQTPRYLIKTRGQQVTLSCSPISGHRSVSWYQQTPGQGLQFLFEYFSETQRNKGNFPGRFSGRQFSNSRSEMNVSTLELGDSALYLCASTSLGTDTQYFGPGTRLTVL.

CDR3 sequence (DNA): TGTGCCAGTACAGGGGACACCGGGGAGCTGTTTTTT. This gives the protein CASTGDTGELFF. The chain links TRBV12-3 or TRBV12-4 to TRBJ2-2; 7 bases are shared with TRBD1. This CDR3 is 12 amino acids long. V shed 9 bases and J 3 bases; nucleotides not matched to a gene: 1.

This rearrangement joins TRBV4-3 to TRBJ1-1; D uncertain. CDR3 size: 16 residues. Germline CDR1 and CDR2: LGHNA and YSLEER. Trimming removed 0 bases from V and 1 base from J, with 12 bases in between. In nucleotides, the CDR3 is TGCGCCAGCAGCCAAGACCGGGTAAGCAGGAACACTGAAGCTTTCTTT. Translated, it gives CASSQDRVSRNTEAFF.

Only a few counts were recorded for this clonotype. This chain links TRBV29-1 with TRBJ1-2; D may be TRBD1 (5 bases). In germline, CDR1 is SQVTM, CDR2 ANQGSEA. V was pared by 7 bases and J by 5 bases, with 14 bases between. This CDR3 region has 12 residues. The CDR3 reads CSAVTEPYGYTF. CDR3 nucleotides: TGCAGCGCAGTGACAGAGCCGTATGGCTACACCTTC.

The genes are TRBV6-1 and TRBJ2-7; 8 bases map to TRBD1. The CDR3 spans 13 residues. V shed 8 bases, J shed 6 bases, and the junction held 9 bases outside the gene matches. From germline, CDR1 is MNHNS and CDR2 SASEGT. CDR3 residues: CASRDRLYGEQYF. The CDR3 bases are TGTGCCAGCCGGGACAGGCTTTACGGCGAGCAGTACTTC.

This clonotype was seen ten or more times. The genes are TRBV29-1 and TRBJ2-7, with 11 bases that match TRBD2. CDR1 is SQVTM, CDR2 ANQGSEA, per germline. V lost 5 bases and J lost 6; bases outside the gene matches: 6. The CDR3 has 13 amino acids. The DNA for the CDR3 is TGCAGCGTTCACGGGCTAGCGGGAGGCGAGCAGTACTTC. This gives the protein CSVHGLAGGEQYF.

The CDR3 DNA reads as TGTGCCAGTAGTATTTTGGGGGGGGACAATGAGCAGTTCTTC. Translating it yields CASSILGGDNEQFF. The chain is built from TRBV19 and TRBJ2-1, with 7 bases fitting TRBD2. Per germline, CDR1 LNHDA and CDR2 SQIVND (reference sequence). V lost 3 bases, J lost 5 bases, and 4 bases stayed unmatched. CDR3 length: 14 residues.

This clonotype was counted many times. This chain links TRBV29-1 with TRBJ2-1, with TRBD2 matching 10 bases. Per germline, CDR1 SQVTM and CDR2 ANQGSEA. V shed 7 bases and J 8 bases; nucleotides not matched to a gene: 5. CDR3 length: 12 residues. CDR3 coding DNA: TGCAGCGCGGCTAGCGGGAGCCATGAGCAGTTCTTC. It translates to CSAASGSHEQFF.

This clonotype was seen more than once but under ten times. This chain uses TRBV7-2 with TRBJ2-4; no firm D call. This CDR3 region has 13 residues. Trimming stripped 2 bases from V and 6 bases from J, with 8 bases between. The germline V gene encodes CDR1 SGHTA and CDR2 FQGNSA. This CDR3 reads CASSLQAGNIQYF. The CDR3, as DNA: TGTGCCAGCAGCTTACAAGCCGGAAACATTCAGTACTTC.

This clonotype turned up a few times. The J gene is TRBJ2-2, the V gene TRBV19; D is unclear. This CDR3 has 15 residues. Germline-derived CDR1 and CDR2 are LNHDA and SQIVND (reference sequence). The ends were cut back, 0 bases at V and 1 base at J, with 6 bases in the middle. The CDR3: CASSIDRGNTGELFF. In DNA, the CDR3 is TGTGCCAGTAGTATAGATCGAGGGAACACCGGGGAGCTGTTTTTT.

The CDR3 DNA is TGTGCCAGCAGCTCACAGGGTTTCAATGAGCAGTTCTTC. Translation: CASSSQGFNEQFF. V gene TRBV5-4 combines with J gene TRBJ2-1, with D perhaps TRBD1 (6 bases). Trimming pared 3 bases from V and 6 bases from J, leaving 10 bases between. The CDR3 totals 13 residues. Germline CDR1 is SGHNT and CDR2 is YYREEE (reference sequence).

This sequence joins TRBV6-1 and TRBJ1-5; 8 positions match TRBD1. The ends lost 5 bases at V and 6 bases at J; junction bases unmatched: 15. Looked up from germline, CDR1 is MNHNS and CDR2 is SASEGT. The CDR3 runs 17 residues. CDR3 sequence reads: CASSRDRGEVATQPQHF. The DNA of the CDR3 is TGTGCCAGCAGTCGAGACAGGGGCGAAGTTGCCACTCAGCCCCAGCATTTT.

This clonotype has just a few counts. The chain joins TRBV7-8 to TRBJ2-1; unclear D gene. The CDR3 covers 17 residues. Trimming stripped 4 bases from V and 0 bases from J, with 16 bases between. Germline CDR1 is SGHVS and CDR2 is FQNEAQ. The CDR3 DNA reads as TGTGCCAGCAGCTCATACCCCCATGCGGACTCCTACAATGAGCAGTTCTTC. Translating it yields CASSSYPHADSYNEQFF. Variable domain in full (rest from reference TRBV7-8 and TRBJ2-1): GAGVSQSPRYKVAKRGQDVALRCDPISGHVSLFWYQQALGQGPEFLTYFQNEAQLDKSGLPSDRFFAERPEGSVSTLKIQRTQQEDSAVYLCASSSYPHADSYNEQFFGPGTRLTVL.

The rearrangement joins TRBV20-1 to TRBJ2-2, with D possibly matching TRBD1 (6 bases). The CDR3 runs 14 residues. The V end was cut by 2 bases, the J end by 4 bases, with 11 bases between. Germline V gives CDR1 DFQATT, CDR2 SNEGSKA (reference sequence). The CDR3, as DNA: TGCAGTGCTAGAAAGAACAGGGCCACCGGGGAGCTGTTTTTT. This sequence encodes CSARKNRATGELFF.